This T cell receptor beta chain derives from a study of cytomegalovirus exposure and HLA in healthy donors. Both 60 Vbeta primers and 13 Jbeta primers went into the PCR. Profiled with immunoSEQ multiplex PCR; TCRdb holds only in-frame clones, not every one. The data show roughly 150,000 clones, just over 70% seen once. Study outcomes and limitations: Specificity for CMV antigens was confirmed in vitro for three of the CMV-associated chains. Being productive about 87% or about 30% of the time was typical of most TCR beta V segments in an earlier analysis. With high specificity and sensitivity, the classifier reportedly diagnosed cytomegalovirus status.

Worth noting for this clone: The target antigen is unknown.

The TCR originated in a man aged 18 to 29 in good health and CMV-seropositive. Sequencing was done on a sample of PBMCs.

CDR3 coding DNA: TGTGCCAGCCGGTACACTGAAGCTTTCTTT. Protein product: CASRYTEAFF. The V call is TRBV6-5, the J call TRBJ1-1, with unresolved D. V shed 8 bases and J shed 3 bases, with 4 bases lying between them. Germline V gives CDR1 MNHEY, CDR2 SVGAGI. The CDR3 contains 10 residues.